The T cell receptor beta chain described here comes from a study of a mutant IDH1 vaccine in newly diagnosed glioma. The time point denotes: baseline, week 1 (first vaccination visit). The treatment here: pre-vaccination baseline after standard-of-care therapy. The repertoire was sequenced with immunoSEQ multiplex PCR; TCRdb's copy has only in-frame clones and lacks some. The profile shows 75,000 to 100,000 clones, around 90% of them singletons. Per the germline V gene, CDR1 is WNHNN and CDR2 is SYGVQD (reference sequence). The germline V and J ends were trimmed by 0 bases and 3 bases, with 7 bases remaining between them. CDR3 length: 14 residues.

This clonotype originated in a woman aged 45-60 years with glioma. The sample here was PBMCs, taken from a glioma patient treated with radiotherapy, temozolomide or both. The chain combines TRBV10-1 with TRBJ2-3, with D uncertain. CDR3 sequence: CASSESTRTDTQYF. The CDR3 DNA reads as TGCGCCAGCAGTGAGTCGACTCGGACAGATACGCAGTATTTT.